This T cell receptor beta chain was recorded in a study of OX40 agonist ivuxolimab in advanced cancers. About the study: Eligibility rules accepted prior anti-PD-1, anti-PD-L1 or anti-CTLA-4 therapy, and 40% to 50% had some. Regarding the study as a whole: Antigen targets of the expanded peripheral T cells went undetermined. Clonal expansion was seen in CD4+ and CD8+ blood T cells by week 6 at 0.1 to 3.0 mg/kg.

About this clone: Its antigen is still unknown.

Enrollment shut out patients with autoimmune disease history or systemic immunosuppression. The data were produced by immunoSEQ multiplex PCR, yet TCRdb's version contains in-frame clones alone and is incomplete. This sample has some 100,000 clones, with roughly 80% found just once. The sequence came from an adult with an advanced solid tumor such as melanoma, head and neck, liver or kidney cancer. The sequencing used CD4+ or CD8+ T cells sorted from blood, collected in a trial of the OX40 agonist ivuxolimab.

This CDR3 is CAISESTGGDTQYF. CDR3 in DNA: TGTGCCATCAGTGAGTCAACGGGGGGCGATACGCAGTATTTT. The rearrangement joins TRBV10-3 to TRBJ2-3; weak D call: TRBD2 (7 bases). Trimming removed 0 bases from V and 6 bases from J, with 10 bases in between. The CDR3 has 14 residues. Per the germline V gene, CDR1 is ENHRY and CDR2 is SYGVKD.